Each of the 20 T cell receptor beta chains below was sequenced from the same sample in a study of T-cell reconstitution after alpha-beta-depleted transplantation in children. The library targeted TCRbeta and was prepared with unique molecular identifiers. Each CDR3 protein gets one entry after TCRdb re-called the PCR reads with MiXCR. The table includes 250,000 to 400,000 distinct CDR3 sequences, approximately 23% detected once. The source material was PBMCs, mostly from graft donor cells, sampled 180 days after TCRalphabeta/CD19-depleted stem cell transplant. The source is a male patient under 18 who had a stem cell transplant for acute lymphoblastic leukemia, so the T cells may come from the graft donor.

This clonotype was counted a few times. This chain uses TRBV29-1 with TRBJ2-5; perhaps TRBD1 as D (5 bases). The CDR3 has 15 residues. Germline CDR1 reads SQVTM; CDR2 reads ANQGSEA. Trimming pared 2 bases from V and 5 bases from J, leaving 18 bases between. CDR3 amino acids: CSVELGQGGLETQYF. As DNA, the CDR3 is TGCAGCGTTGAATTGGGCCAGGGCGGTTTGGAGACCCAGTACTTC.

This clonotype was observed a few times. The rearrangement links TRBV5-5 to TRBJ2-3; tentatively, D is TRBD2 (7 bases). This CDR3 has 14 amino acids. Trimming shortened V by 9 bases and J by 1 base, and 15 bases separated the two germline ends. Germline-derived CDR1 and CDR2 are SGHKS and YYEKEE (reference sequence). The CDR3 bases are TGTGCCACGCCGGGGGGCGCCCGCACAGATACGCAGTATTTT. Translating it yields CATPGGARTDTQYF.

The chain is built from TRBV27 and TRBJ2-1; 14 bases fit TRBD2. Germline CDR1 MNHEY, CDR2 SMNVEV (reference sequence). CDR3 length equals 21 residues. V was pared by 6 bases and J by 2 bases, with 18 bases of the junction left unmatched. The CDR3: CASSLIGTGGTSGSPYNEQFF. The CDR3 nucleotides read TGTGCCAGCAGCCTTATAGGGACAGGGGGGACTAGCGGGAGTCCCTACAATGAGCAGTTCTTC.

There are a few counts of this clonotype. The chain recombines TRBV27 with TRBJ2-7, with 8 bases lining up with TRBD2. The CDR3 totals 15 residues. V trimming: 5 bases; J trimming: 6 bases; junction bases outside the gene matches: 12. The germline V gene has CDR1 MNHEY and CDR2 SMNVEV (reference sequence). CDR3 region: CASSAPGLGASEQYF. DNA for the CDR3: TGTGCCAGCAGTGCACCGGGACTAGGGGCCTCCGAGCAGTACTTC.

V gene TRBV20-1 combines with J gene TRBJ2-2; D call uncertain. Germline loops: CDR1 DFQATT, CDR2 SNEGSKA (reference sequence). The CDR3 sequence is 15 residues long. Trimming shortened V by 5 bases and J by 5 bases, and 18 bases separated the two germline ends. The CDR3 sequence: CSAEGNPTRTGELFF. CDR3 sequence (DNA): TGCAGTGCTGAAGGTAACCCCACGAGAACCGGGGAGCTGTTTTTT.

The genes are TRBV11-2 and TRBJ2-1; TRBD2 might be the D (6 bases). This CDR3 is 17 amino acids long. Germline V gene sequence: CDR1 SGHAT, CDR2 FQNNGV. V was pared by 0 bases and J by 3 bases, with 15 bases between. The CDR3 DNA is TGTGCCAGCAGCTTAGAAGGTCTGGAGGGAGACTACAATGAGCAGTTCTTC. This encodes CASSLEGLEGDYNEQFF.

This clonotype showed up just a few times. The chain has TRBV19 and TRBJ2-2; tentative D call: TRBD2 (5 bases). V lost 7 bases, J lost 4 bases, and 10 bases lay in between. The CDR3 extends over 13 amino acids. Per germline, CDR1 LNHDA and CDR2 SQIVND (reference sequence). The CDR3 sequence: CASIIAGTGELFF. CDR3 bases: TGTGCCAGTATCATTGCGGGCACCGGGGAGCTGTTTTTT.

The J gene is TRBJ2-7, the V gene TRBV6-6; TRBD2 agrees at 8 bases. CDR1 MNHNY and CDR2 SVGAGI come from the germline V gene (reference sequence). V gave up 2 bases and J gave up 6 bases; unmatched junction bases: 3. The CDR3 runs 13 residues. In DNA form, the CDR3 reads TGTGCCAGCAGTTACCCCGGACTAGCCGAGCAGTACTTC. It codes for CASSYPGLAEQYF.

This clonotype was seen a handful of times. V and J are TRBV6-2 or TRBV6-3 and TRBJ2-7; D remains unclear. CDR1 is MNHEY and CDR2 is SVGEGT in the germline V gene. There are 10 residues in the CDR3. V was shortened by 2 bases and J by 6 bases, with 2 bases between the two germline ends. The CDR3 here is CASSYTEQYF. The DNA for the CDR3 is TGTGCCAGCAGTTACACCGAGCAGTACTTC.

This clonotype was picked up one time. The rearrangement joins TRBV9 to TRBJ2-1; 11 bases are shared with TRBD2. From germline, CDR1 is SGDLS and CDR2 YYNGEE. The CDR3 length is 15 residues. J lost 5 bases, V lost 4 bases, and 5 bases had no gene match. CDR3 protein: CASSPRLAGHNEQFF. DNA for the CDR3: TGTGCCAGCAGCCCCCGACTAGCGGGACACAATGAGCAGTTCTTC.

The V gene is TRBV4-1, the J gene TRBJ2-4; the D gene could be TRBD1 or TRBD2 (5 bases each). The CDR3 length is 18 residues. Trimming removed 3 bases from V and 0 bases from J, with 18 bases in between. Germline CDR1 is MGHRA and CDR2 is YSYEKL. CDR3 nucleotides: TGCGCCAGCAGCCACGTTTCCACGAGGGGTGTAGCCAAAAACATTCAGTACTTC. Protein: CASSHVSTRGVAKNIQYF.

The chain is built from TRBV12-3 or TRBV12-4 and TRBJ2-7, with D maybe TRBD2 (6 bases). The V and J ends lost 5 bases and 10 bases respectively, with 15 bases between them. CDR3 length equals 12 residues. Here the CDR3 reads CASSLEGSKQYF. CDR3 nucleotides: TGTGCCAGCAGTCTGGAGGGTTCCAAACAGTACTTC.

The DNA for the CDR3 is TGTGCCAGCAGCTTTCATCAGGACAGGGACCACTACGAGCAGTACTTC. This translates into CASSFHQDRDHYEQYF. The V and J genes are TRBV7-6 and TRBJ2-7, with 8 nucleotides matching TRBD1. Germline V gene sequence: CDR1 SGHVS, CDR2 FNYEAQ. CDR3 length: 16 amino acids. V gave up 3 bases and J gave up 3 bases; unmatched junction bases: 10.

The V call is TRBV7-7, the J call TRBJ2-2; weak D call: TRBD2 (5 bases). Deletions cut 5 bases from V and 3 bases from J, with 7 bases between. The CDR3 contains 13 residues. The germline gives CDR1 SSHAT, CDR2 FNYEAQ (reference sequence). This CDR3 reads CASSRGYTGELFF. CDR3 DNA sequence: TGTGCCAGCAGCCGCGGGTACACCGGGGAGCTGTTTTTT.

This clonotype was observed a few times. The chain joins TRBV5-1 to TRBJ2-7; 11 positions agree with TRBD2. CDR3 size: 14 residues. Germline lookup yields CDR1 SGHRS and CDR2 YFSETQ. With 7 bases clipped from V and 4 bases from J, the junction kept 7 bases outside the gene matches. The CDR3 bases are TGCGCCAGCGGCATAGCGGGAGGGCTTTACGAGCAGTACTTC. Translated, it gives CASGIAGGLYEQYF.

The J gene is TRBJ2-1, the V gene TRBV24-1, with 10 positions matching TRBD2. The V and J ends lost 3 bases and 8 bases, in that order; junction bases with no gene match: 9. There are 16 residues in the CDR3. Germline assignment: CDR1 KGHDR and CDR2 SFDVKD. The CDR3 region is CATSDVSSGSQHEQFF. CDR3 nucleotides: TGTGCCACCAGTGATGTATCTAGCGGGAGCCAGCATGAGCAGTTCTTC.

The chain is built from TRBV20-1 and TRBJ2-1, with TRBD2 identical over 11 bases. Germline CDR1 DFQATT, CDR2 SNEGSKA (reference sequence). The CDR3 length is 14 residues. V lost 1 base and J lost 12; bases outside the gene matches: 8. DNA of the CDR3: TGCAGTGCTAGAGCTATAGCGGGAGGGCCAGTGCAGTTCTTC. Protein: CSARAIAGGPVQFF.

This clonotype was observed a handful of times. CDR3 sequence (DNA): TGTGCCAGCAGGCTCTACCGGGACAGCCCCTATAGCAATCAGCCCCAGCATTTT. It translates to CASRLYRDSPYSNQPQHF. This chain joins TRBV28 and TRBJ1-5; 7 positions match TRBD1. The CDR3 sequence is 18 residues long. Germline assignment: CDR1 MDHEN and CDR2 SYDVKM. J gave up 0 bases and V 6 bases, and 14 bases lay outside the gene matches.

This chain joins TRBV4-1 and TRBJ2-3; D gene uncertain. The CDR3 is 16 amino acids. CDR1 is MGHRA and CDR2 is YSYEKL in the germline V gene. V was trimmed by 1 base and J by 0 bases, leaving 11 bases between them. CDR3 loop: CASSQARRPSTDTQYF. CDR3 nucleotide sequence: TGCGCCAGCAGCCAAGCCAGGCGACCTAGCACAGATACGCAGTATTTT.

Here the CDR3 DNA reads TGTGCCAGCAGGGGTAATAAGGGAGGGGGCGAGCAGTACTTC. Amino acid sequence: CASRGNKGGGEQYF. This chain links TRBV25-1 with TRBJ2-7, with a possible D match to TRBD2 (7 bases). Germline lookup yields CDR1 MGHDK and CDR2 SYGVNS. Trimming shortened V by 6 bases and J by 6 bases, and 18 bases separated the two germline ends. The CDR3 has 14 residues.